Each of the 27 T cell receptor beta chains below was sequenced from the same sample in a study of regulatory T cells in long-lasting Graves disease. This sample's time point: newly diagnosed GD, antithyroid drugs for less than 3 months. From PBMCs, RNA was extracted and then used to make the TCR library. Arm-PCR of CDR3 regions and iRepertoire HTBI primers were used to build TCR beta libraries. TCRdb re-called the multiplex PCR reads through MiXCR, storing one row per CDR3 protein. The sample holds approximately 230,000 distinct CDR3 sequences, approximately 16% seen once. The source material was peripheral blood mononuclear cells (PBMCs), sampled at new diagnosis, from a patient treated with antithyroid drugs. The receptors were sampled from a female donor with Graves disease.

The chain couples TRBV7-3 to TRBJ2-1; D call uncertain. Trimming pared 2 bases from V and 6 bases from J, leaving 8 bases between. Germline assignment: CDR1 SGHTA and CDR2 FQGTGA. The CDR3 has 13 residues. CDR3 protein: CASSLSAINEQFF. The CDR3 DNA follows: TGTGCCAGCAGCTTATCGGCTATCAATGAGCAGTTCTTC.

This clonotype was found many times. The genes are TRBV27 and TRBJ1-4; tentative D call: TRBD1 (5 bases). Trimming took 6 bases from V and 4 from J, leaving 15 bases between them. Germline CDR1 MNHEY, CDR2 SMNVEV (reference sequence). This CDR3 is built from 15 residues. CDR3 sequence (DNA): TGTGCCAGCAGAACCTTGGGGGACGATAATGAAAAACTGTTTTTT. Its protein is CASRTLGDDNEKLFF.

This clonotype was seen ten or more times. The CDR3 nucleotides are TGTGCCACCCCAGGGCGGGGGAGTTATGGCTACACCTTC. Protein product: CATPGRGSYGYTF. The chain has TRBV28 and TRBJ1-2; tentatively, D is TRBD1 (5 bases). Trimming removed 10 bases from V and 5 bases from J, with 17 bases in between. The CDR3 spans 13 residues. Germline CDR1 reads MDHEN; CDR2 reads SYDVKM.

The table lists this clonotype with a few counts. The chain recombines TRBV18 with TRBJ2-6, with 9 bases aligning to TRBD2. Trimming cost V 3 bases and J 0 bases; bases outside gene matches: 6. The CDR3 consists of 18 residues. The germline V gene encodes CDR1 KGHSH and CDR2 LQKENI. CDR3 residues: CASSPRLADPSGANVLTF. The CDR3, as DNA: TGTGCCAGCTCACCCAGACTAGCGGACCCCTCTGGGGCCAACGTCCTGACTTTC.

This clonotype was seen a few times. The genes are TRBV6-2 or TRBV6-3 and TRBJ2-5; D call uncertain. V gave up 2 bases and J gave up 2 bases, with 9 bases separating them. The CDR3 length is 14 residues. In germline, CDR1 is MNHEY, CDR2 SVGEGT. DNA of the CDR3: TGTGCCAGCAGTTACCAGGCGCAACAAGAGACCCAGTACTTC. Encoded protein: CASSYQAQQETQYF.

This clonotype was detected ten times or more. An end of the junction differs from the germline gene, which may be a read error. This rearrangement joins TRBV5-1 to TRBJ2-7; the match to TRBD1 covers 9 bases. This CDR3 has 14 residues. Germline CDR1 is SGHRS and CDR2 is YFSETQ. The CDR3 protein is CASSLDGQGYEQYF. The CDR3 DNA reads TGTGCCAGCAGTCTGGACGGACAGGGGTACGAGCAGTACTTC.

This clonotype was counted many times. The chain combines TRBV10-2 with TRBJ1-1, with TRBD1 identical over 7 bases. V dropped 10 bases and J dropped 1; count of bases not matched to a gene: 6. CDR1 is WSHSY, CDR2 SAAADI, per germline. The CDR3 consists of 13 residues. CDR3 residues: CATSDRANTEAFF. CDR3 nucleotides: TGCGCCACAAGCGACAGGGCGAACACTGAAGCTTTCTTT.

This clonotype appeared many times. This sequence joins TRBV12-3 or TRBV12-4 and TRBJ2-3; possible D gene TRBD2, 6 bases. Trimming removed 6 bases from V and 0 bases from J, with 13 bases in between. This CDR3 contains 15 residues. The CDR3 nucleotides read TGTGCCAGCAGCCCGGGACTGCCTAGCACAGATACGCAGTATTTT. Protein product: CASSPGLPSTDTQYF.

This clonotype came up many times. The V gene is TRBV6-1, the J gene TRBJ1-5; D not resolved. Germline values: CDR1 MNHNS, CDR2 SASEGT. The CDR3 spans 20 residues. V was shortened by 5 bases and J by 1 base, with 27 bases between the two germline ends. The CDR3 region is CASSPRSGLAESRSNQPQHF. The CDR3 nucleotides read TGTGCCAGCAGTCCTCGCAGTGGGCTGGCGGAGTCGAGAAGCAATCAGCCCCAGCATTTT.

This clonotype was picked up many times. At one boundary the junction diverges from the germline segment, which might be a read error. The chain employs TRBV6-1 and TRBJ2-2; no reliable D call. The CDR3 has 12 amino acids. The germline V gene has CDR1 MNHNS and CDR2 SASEGT. CDR3 in amino acids: CASTELTGELFF. CDR3 bases: TGTGCCAGCACTGAACTGACCGGGGAGCTGTTTTTT.

This clonotype appeared many times. The chain joins TRBV19 to TRBJ1-3, with 7 bases matching TRBD1. Germline V gives CDR1 LNHDA, CDR2 SQIVND (reference sequence). The CDR3 spans 18 residues. J was trimmed by 0 bases and V by 5 bases; bases with no gene match: 13. The chain's CDR3 is CASSPLGQARSSGNTIYF. CDR3 in DNA: TGTGCCAGTAGTCCCCTTGGACAGGCCAGGAGCTCTGGAAACACCATATATTTT.

The sample holds many counts of this clonotype. The J gene is TRBJ1-2, the V gene TRBV28, with D uncertain. Germline V lookup: CDR1 MDHEN, CDR2 SYDVKM. V was pared by 6 bases and J by 0 bases, with 14 bases between. This CDR3 region has 15 residues. The CDR3 nucleotides are TGTGCCAGCAGCTCCGGACGGACGGCTAACTATGGCTACACCTTC. It yields the protein CASSSGRTANYGYTF.

There are many counts of this clonotype. CDR3 bases: TGTGCCAGCAGTTTAGAAACCTGGACTAGCGGGAGCTTCCATAATGAGCAGTTCTTC. Translated: CASSLETWTSGSFHNEQFF. The chain is built from TRBV12-3 or TRBV12-4 and TRBJ2-1; 13 bases fit TRBD2. With 1 base clipped from V and 7 bases from J, the junction kept 13 bases outside the gene matches. CDR3 size: 19 residues.

This clonotype has a count of ten or more. V usage is TRBV2 and J usage is TRBJ2-1; D unclear. The germline V gene has CDR1 SNHLY and CDR2 FYNNEI. Trimming left V 4 bases short and J 10 bases short, with 14 bases between. The CDR3 is 13 residues long. As DNA, the CDR3 is TGTGCCAGCAGTGGTGGCGGTGTGGGAGAGCAGTTCTTC. Protein product: CASSGGGVGEQFF.

This clonotype came up many times. The chain is built from TRBV29-1 and TRBJ2-1; 9 positions agree with TRBD2. Germline V gene lookup returns CDR1 SQVTM and CDR2 ANQGSEA. Trimming took 4 bases from V and 6 from J; bases not matched to a gene: 7. This CDR3 is 14 amino acids long. The CDR3 DNA sequence: TGCAGCGTTGCGGGTAGCGGGAGTCGCAATGAGCAGTTCTTC. Translating gives CSVAGSGSRNEQFF.

The chain combines TRBV20-1 with TRBJ1-2; maybe TRBD1 (5 bases). The CDR3 consists of 14 residues. Trimming removed 0 bases at V and 4 bases at J, with 12 bases between. Germline assignment: CDR1 DFQATT and CDR2 SNEGSKA (reference sequence). The CDR3 loop is CSARDSARGYGYTF. The DNA for the CDR3 is TGCAGTGCTAGAGATTCGGCGAGGGGCTATGGCTACACCTTC.

This clonotype showed up just a few times. This chain connects TRBV7-9 to TRBJ2-1; the D is unclear. The germline V gene encodes CDR1 SEHNR and CDR2 FQNEAQ (reference sequence). Trimming cost V 6 bases and J 5 bases, with 14 bases left between them. The CDR3 runs to 14 residues. The CDR3 here is CASSLDTTNNEQFF. The CDR3 DNA reads as TGTGCCAGCAGTCTCGACACCACGAACAATGAGCAGTTCTTC.

This clonotype has ten or more counts. In nucleotides, the CDR3 is TGTGCCAGCAGCTTGACCAGTGCAGGGGGAGTCTACGAGCAGTACTTC. It codes for CASSLTSAGGVYEQYF. The chain uses TRBV5-6 and TRBJ2-7, with 7 bases fitting TRBD1. Germline V CDR1 and CDR2: SGHDT, YYEEEE. The CDR3 length is 16 residues. With V trimmed by 1 base and J by 3 bases, 10 bases remained unmatched.

This clonotype was picked up many times. The chain is built from TRBV27 and TRBJ1-2; D is unresolved. The CDR3 is 16 amino acids. V was shortened by 5 bases and J by 6 bases, with 22 bases between the two germline ends. The germline CDR1 and CDR2 sequences are MNHEY and SMNVEV (reference sequence). The CDR3 is CASSPWDRSLLNGYTF. CDR3 nucleotide sequence: TGTGCCAGCAGTCCCTGGGATAGGAGCCTCCTTAATGGCTACACCTTC.

In this sample, this clonotype turned up a few times. The gene calls are TRBV6-5 and TRBJ2-7, with 8 bases lining up with TRBD1. With 4 bases clipped from V and 3 bases from J, the junction kept 5 bases outside the gene matches. Germline V gene data show CDR1 as MNHEY and CDR2 as SVGAGI. This CDR3 spans 14 amino acids. The CDR3 is CASSSQDRDYEQYF. The CDR3 nucleotides read TGTGCCAGCAGTTCTCAGGACAGGGACTACGAGCAGTACTTC.

This clonotype has at least ten counts. The chain employs TRBV6-1 and TRBJ1-2; possibly TRBD1 for D (5 bases). With 2 bases removed from V and 2 bases from J, the gap between germline ends came to 6 bases. The CDR3 is made up of 13 amino acids. In germline, CDR1 is MNHNS, CDR2 SASEGT. CDR3 amino acids: CASSEHRNYGYTF. The CDR3 region has the DNA TGTGCCAGCAGTGAACACAGGAACTATGGCTACACCTTC.

The chain employs TRBV28 and TRBJ1-3; D possibly corresponds to TRBD1 (5 bases). The CDR3 consists of 15 residues. V lost 6 bases, J lost 2 bases, and 14 bases lay in between. Germline-derived CDR1 and CDR2 are MDHEN and SYDVKM. The CDR3 sequence is CASSVWGGAGNTIYF. CDR3 nucleotide sequence: TGTGCCAGCAGCGTCTGGGGAGGGGCTGGAAACACCATATATTTT.

V is TRBV28 and J is TRBJ2-1; 11 bases fit TRBD2. The junction had 7 bases not matched to a gene; V was cut back by 6 bases and J by 3 bases. Germline lookup yields CDR1 MDHEN and CDR2 SYDVKM. The CDR3 consists of 16 residues. This CDR3 is CASSAVTSGIYNEQFF. The CDR3, as DNA: TGTGCCAGCAGCGCCGTGACTAGCGGGATCTACAATGAGCAGTTCTTC.

J is TRBJ2-7 and V is TRBV11-2; 9 bases agree with TRBD1. The CDR3 has 15 amino acids. Looked up from germline, CDR1 is SGHAT and CDR2 is FQNNGV. Losses at the gene ends were 3 bases for V and 6 bases for J; bases not matched to a gene: 9. Here the CDR3 reads CASSFSGTGPFEQYF. CDR3 nucleotides: TGTGCCAGCAGCTTCTCCGGGACAGGGCCTTTCGAGCAGTACTTC.

The chain is built from TRBV9 and TRBJ2-1, with D perhaps TRBD2 (6 bases). The CDR3 totals 15 residues. Trimming left V 5 bases short and J 6 bases short, with 18 bases between. Per the germline V gene, CDR1 is SGDLS and CDR2 is YYNGEE. CDR3 sequence (DNA): TGTGCCAGCAGTCTGGGAGGCGGGGCACGCAATGAGCAGTTCTTC. Its protein product is CASSLGGGARNEQFF. Drawing the rest from reference TRBV9 and TRBJ2-1, the complete variable domain is DSGVTQTPKHLITATGQRVTLRCSPRSGDLSVYWYQQSLDQGLQFLIQYYNGEERAKGNILERFSAQQFPDLHSELNLSSLELGDSALYFCASSLGGGARNEQFFGPGTRLTVL.

This clonotype has at least ten counts. J is TRBJ2-3 and V is TRBV5-8, with D possibly TRBD2 on 5 matching bases. V lost 3 bases and J lost 3, with 20 bases in between. CDR1 and CDR2 from the germline V gene are SGHTS and YDEGEE. CDR3 size: 17 residues. The CDR3 DNA follows: TGTGCCAGCAGCTCGGGGTTAGCGCCCTTTAGAACAGATACGCAGTATTTT. Its protein is CASSSGLAPFRTDTQYF.

This clonotype appeared many times. The chain combines TRBV20-1 with TRBJ2-3, with TRBD2 matching 8 bases. CDR3 length: 13 amino acids. The J segment lost 4 bases and the V segment lost 7 bases, leaving 7 bases of the junction unmatched. Germline CDR1 and CDR2: DFQATT and SNEGSKA (reference sequence). CDR3 residues: CSGTSNAADTQYF. For the CDR3, the DNA is TGCAGTGGGACTAGCAATGCAGCAGATACGCAGTATTTT.